This T cell receptor beta chain was identified during a study of blood T cell repertoires in COVID-19. Across the whole study: COVID-19 samples, acute and convalescent, were from the United States, Italy and Spain.

In assigning cohorts, the study relied on participant-reported clinical history. TCRdb keeps only in-frame clones here, not all; method: immunoSEQ multiplex PCR. In the table there are about 250,000 clones, 85% of which are singletons. J lost 3 bases, V lost 8 bases, and 6 bases had no gene match. This CDR3 region has 14 residues. Germline CDR1 and CDR2: MDHEN and SYDVKM. What was sequenced was PBMCs or T cells enriched from blood (not recorded which). The rearrangement uses TRBV28 and TRBJ2-1, with 8 bases aligning to TRBD2. This receptor was taken from a woman between 45 and 60 years old with acute COVID-19. The CDR3, as DNA: TGTGCCAGCGGCCCGGCGGGGGGCTACAATGAGCAGTTCTTC. Its translation: CASGPAGGYNEQFF.